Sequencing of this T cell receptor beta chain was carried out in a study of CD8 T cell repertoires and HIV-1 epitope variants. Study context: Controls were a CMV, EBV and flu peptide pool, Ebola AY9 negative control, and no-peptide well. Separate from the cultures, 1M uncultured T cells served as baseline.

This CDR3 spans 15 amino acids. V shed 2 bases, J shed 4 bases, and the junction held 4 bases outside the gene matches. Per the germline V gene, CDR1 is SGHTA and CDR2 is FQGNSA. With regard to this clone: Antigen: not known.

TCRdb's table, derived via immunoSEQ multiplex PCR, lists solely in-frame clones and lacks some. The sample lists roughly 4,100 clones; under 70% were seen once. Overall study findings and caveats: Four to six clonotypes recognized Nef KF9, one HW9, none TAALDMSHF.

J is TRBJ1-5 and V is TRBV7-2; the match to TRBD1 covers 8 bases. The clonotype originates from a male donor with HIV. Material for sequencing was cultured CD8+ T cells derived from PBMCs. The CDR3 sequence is CASSLSQGANQPQHF. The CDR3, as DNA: TGTGCCAGCAGCTTAAGCCAGGGGGCTAATCAGCCCCAGCATTTT.